This record concerns one T cell receptor beta chain sequence. Clones were sequenced by immunoSEQ multiplex PCR, and TCRdb holds only the in-frame ones, with some missing. The data hold more than 300,000 clones, with 85% to 90% observed a single time. These data come from a study of Ad26.COV2.S vaccination and SARS-CoV-2 variants. Described treatment: some 20 received Ad26.COV2.S at low or high dose, single or two shots; about five received placebo; per-sample allocation not given. Collection of samples fell on day 63 after the first vaccine or placebo injection. The ends lost 6 bases at V and 6 bases at J; junction bases unmatched: 10. The CDR3 length is 14 residues. Per germline, CDR1 SQVTM and CDR2 ANQGSEA.

The V call is TRBV29-1, the J call TRBJ2-7, with TRBD1 matching 11 bases. This specimen consisted of peripheral blood, obtained in a trial of Ad26.COV2.S vaccine versus placebo. The clonotype comes from a person between 18 and 65 years old who received the Ad26.COV2.S COVID-19 vaccine or a placebo. The CDR3 region has the DNA TGCAGCGTCGCTGGGACAGGGGGAGGCGGCGAGCAGTACTTC. As protein: CSVAGTGGGGEQYF.